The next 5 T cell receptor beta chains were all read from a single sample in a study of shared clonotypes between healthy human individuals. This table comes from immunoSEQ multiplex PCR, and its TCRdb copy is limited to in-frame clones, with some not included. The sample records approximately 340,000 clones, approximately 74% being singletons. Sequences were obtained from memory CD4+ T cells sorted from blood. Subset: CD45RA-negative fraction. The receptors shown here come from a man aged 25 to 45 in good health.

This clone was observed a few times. In nucleotides, the CDR3 is TGTGCCAGCAGTTTTATAGGTTTAGCCCAGAATGAGCAGTTCTTC. Encoded protein: CASSFIGLAQNEQFF. V and J are TRBV28 and TRBJ2-1; no firm D call. CDR3 length: 15 residues. The ends were cut back, 3 bases at V and 7 bases at J, with 16 bases in the middle. Germline CDR1 and CDR2: MDHEN and SYDVKM.

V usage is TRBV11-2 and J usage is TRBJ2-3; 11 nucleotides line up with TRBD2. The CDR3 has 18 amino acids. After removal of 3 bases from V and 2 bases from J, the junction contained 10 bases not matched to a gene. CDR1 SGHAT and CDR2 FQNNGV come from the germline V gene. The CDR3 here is CASSFHGGSGRVTDTQYF. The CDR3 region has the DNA TGTGCCAGCAGCTTTCACGGTGGTAGCGGGAGGGTCACAGATACGCAGTATTTT.

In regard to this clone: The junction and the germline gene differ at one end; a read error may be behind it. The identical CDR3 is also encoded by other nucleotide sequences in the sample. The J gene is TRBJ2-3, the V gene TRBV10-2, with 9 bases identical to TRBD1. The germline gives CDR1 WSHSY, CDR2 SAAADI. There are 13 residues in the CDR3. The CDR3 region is CASRDRGTDTQYF. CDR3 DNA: TGTGCCAGCCGGGACAGGGGCACAGATACGCAGTATTTT.

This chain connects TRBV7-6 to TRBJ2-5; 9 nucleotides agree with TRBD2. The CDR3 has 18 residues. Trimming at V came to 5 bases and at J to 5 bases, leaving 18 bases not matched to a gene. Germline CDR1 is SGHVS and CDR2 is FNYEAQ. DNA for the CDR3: TGTGCCAGCAGCCAAGGTCCCTCCACTAGCGGGCCCTGGGAGACCCAGTACTTC. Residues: CASSQGPSTSGPWETQYF.

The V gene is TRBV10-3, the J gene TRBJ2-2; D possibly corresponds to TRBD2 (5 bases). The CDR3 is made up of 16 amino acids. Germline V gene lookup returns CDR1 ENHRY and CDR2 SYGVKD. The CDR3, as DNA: TGTGCGATCGCTCGAGGAGCGGTTTTAGGCGGGGGGGAGCTGTTTTTT. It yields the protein CAIARGAVLGGGELFF.